This entry concerns a single TCR beta chain. V lost 1 base and J lost 5; bases outside the gene matches: 5. Germline CDR1 is SGHTA and CDR2 is FQGNSA. The CDR3 has 15 amino acids. This specimen belongs to a study of blood T cell repertoires in COVID-19. Turning to the study itself: Acute and convalescent COVID-19 samples came from the United States, Italy and Spain.

Authors' processing steps: From reference gene primer amplification, estimates of nucleated cell counts were derived. The repertoire was sequenced with immunoSEQ multiplex PCR; TCRdb's copy has only in-frame clones and lacks some. That table supplies the V and J calls and clone size; D and trimming were determined from the DNA. The sample has some 150,000 clones; around nine tenths are singletons. Source material: peripheral blood. The chain combines TRBV7-2 with TRBJ2-3; 8 nucleotides line up with TRBD2. This sequence originates from a human donor in a cohort sampled during active COVID-19. This chain's CDR3 is CASSLDAGGVDTQYF. CDR3 coding DNA: TGTGCCAGCAGCTTAGACGCGGGAGGTGTAGATACGCAGTATTTT.